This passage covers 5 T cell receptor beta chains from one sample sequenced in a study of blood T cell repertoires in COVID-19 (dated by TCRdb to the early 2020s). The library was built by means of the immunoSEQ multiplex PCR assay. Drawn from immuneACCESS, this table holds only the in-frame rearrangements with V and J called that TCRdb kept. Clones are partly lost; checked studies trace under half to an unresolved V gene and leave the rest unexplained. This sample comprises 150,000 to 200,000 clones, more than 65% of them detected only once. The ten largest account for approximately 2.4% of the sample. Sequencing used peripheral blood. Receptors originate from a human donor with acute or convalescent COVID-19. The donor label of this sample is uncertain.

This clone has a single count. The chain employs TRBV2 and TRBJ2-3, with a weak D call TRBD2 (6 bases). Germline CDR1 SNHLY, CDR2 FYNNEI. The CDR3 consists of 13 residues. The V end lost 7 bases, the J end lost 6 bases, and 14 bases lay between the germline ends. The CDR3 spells CASTGLWVDTQYF. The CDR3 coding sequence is TGTGCCAGCACGGGACTTTGGGTGGATACGCAGTATTTT.

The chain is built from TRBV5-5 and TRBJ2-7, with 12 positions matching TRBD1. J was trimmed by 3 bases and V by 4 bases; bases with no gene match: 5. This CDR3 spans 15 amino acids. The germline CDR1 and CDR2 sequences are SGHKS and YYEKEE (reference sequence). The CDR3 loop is CASSPGQGAHYEQYF. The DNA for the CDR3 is TGTGCCAGCAGCCCGGGACAGGGGGCCCACTACGAGCAGTACTTC.

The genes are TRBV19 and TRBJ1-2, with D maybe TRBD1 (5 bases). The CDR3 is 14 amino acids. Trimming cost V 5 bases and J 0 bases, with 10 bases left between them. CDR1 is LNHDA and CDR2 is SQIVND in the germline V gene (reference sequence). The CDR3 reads CASSADSSNYGYTF. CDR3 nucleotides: TGTGCCAGTAGTGCTGACAGCTCTAACTATGGCTACACCTTC.

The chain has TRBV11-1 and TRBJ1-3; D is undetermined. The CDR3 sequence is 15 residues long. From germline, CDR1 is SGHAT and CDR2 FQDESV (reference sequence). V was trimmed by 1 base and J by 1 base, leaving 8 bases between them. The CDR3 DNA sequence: TGTGCCAGCAGCTTAGGTCCAACTTCTGGAAACACCATATATTTT. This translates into CASSLGPTSGNTIYF. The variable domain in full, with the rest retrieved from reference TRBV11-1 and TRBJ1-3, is EAEVAQSPRYKITEKSQAVAFWCDPISGHATLYWYRQILGQGPELLVQFQDESVVDDSQLPKDRFSAERLKGVDSTLKIQPAELGDSAMYLCASSLGPTSGNTIYFGEGSWLTVV.

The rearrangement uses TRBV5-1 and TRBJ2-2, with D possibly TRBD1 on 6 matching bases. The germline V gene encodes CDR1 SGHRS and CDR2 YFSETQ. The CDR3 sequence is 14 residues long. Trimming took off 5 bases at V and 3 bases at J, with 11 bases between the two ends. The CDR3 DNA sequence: TGCGCCAGCAGGAAGGACAGCTACACCGGGGAGCTGTTTTTT. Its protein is CASRKDSYTGELFF.